The 19 T cell receptor beta chains below all came from one sample that was sequenced in a study of T cell changes during pregnancy in multiple sclerosis. Profiled with immunoSEQ multiplex PCR; TCRdb holds only in-frame clones, not every one. Here the sample spans tens of thousands of clones, 90% to 95% being singletons. Specimen: peripheral blood, collected in the third trimester of pregnancy. Receptors were obtained from a female donor in good health, enrolled as a control in a pregnancy study.

A few counts support this clone. V and J are TRBV5-4 and TRBJ1-4, with a tentative D call TRBD1 (6 bases). The CDR3 extends over 14 amino acids. Germline CDR1 is SGHNT and CDR2 is YYREEE (reference sequence). The V end was cut by 1 base, the J end by 6 bases, with 10 bases between. The CDR3 spells CASSLQGSYEKLFF. CDR3 sequence (DNA): TGTGCCAGCAGCTTGCAGGGGTCGTATGAAAAACTGTTTTTT.

The chain joins TRBV19 to TRBJ1-3; 8 bases agree with TRBD1. The CDR3 sequence is 15 residues long. Per germline, CDR1 LNHDA and CDR2 SQIVND (reference sequence). With V trimmed by 7 bases and J by 0 bases, 5 bases remained unmatched. CDR3 loop: CASTRDRSSGNTIYF. The CDR3 nucleotides are TGTGCCAGTACCCGGGACAGGAGCTCTGGAAACACCATATATTTT.

This chain links TRBV7-2 with TRBJ2-3; 11 nucleotides match TRBD2. Germline V gene data show CDR1 as SGHTA and CDR2 as FQGNSA. CDR3 length: 19 residues. J lost 4 bases, V lost 1 base, and 13 bases had no gene match. CDR3 sequence: CASSLGLAGGPVVADTQYF. The CDR3 DNA is TGTGCCAGCAGCTTAGGCTTAGCGGGGGGGCCGGTTGTGGCAGATACGCAGTATTTT. Based on the CDR3 plus reference TRBV7-2 and TRBJ2-3, the full variable domain is GAGVSQSPSNKVTEKGKDVELRCDPISGHTALYWYRQSLGQGLEFLIYFQGNSAPDKSGLPSDRFSAERTGGSVSTLTIQRTQQEDSAVYLCASSLGLAGGPVVADTQYFGPGTRLTVL.

The V gene is TRBV7-2, the J gene TRBJ1-5; the D gene is possibly TRBD1 (6 bases). Trimming shortened V by 5 bases and J by 1 base, and 12 bases separated the two germline ends. CDR1 is SGHTA, CDR2 FQGNSA, per germline. CDR3 length: 15 residues. Here the CDR3 DNA reads TGTGCCAGCAGCCAACAGGGTGGGAGCAATCAGCCCCAGCATTTT. Translating gives CASSQQGGSNQPQHF.

This chain joins TRBV6-6 and TRBJ2-1; possibly TRBD2 for D (5 bases). CDR3 length: 13 amino acids. V lost 6 bases and J 6 bases, leaving 12 bases between the germline ends. The germline gives CDR1 MNHNY, CDR2 SVGAGI (reference sequence). The CDR3, as DNA: TGTGCCAGCAGCCCGAGAGGGCTCAATGAGCAGTTCTTC. It yields the protein CASSPRGLNEQFF.

V gene TRBV21-1 combines with J gene TRBJ2-7; TRBD1 reflects the table's D call only, with no check against the DNA. TRBV21-1 is a pseudogene locus. The CDR3 sequence is 16 residues long. Here the CDR3 reads CASSSGVGGHLHEQYF. The DNA for the CDR3 is TGTGCCAGCAGCTCAGGGGTAGGGGGACACTTACACGAGCAGTACTTC.

Only one count was recorded for this clone. The chain links TRBV11-3 to TRBJ2-1; TRBD2 is a possible D gene (5 bases). The CDR3 totals 14 residues. CDR1 is SGHNT, CDR2 YENEEA, per germline. Trimming stripped 1 base from V and 10 bases from J, with 14 bases between. The CDR3 here is CASSLGPGVREQFF. Here the CDR3 DNA reads TGTGCCAGCAGCTTAGGCCCCGGGGTCAGGGAGCAGTTCTTC. Full variable domain (remainder filled in from reference TRBV11-3 and TRBJ2-1): EAGVVQSPRYKIIEKKQPVAFWCNPISGHNTLYWYLQNLGQGPELLIRYENEEAVDDSQLPKDRFSAERLKGVDSTLKIQPAELGDSAVYLCASSLGPGVREQFFGPGTRLTVL.

The rearrangement uses TRBV4-3 and TRBJ1-2, with D perhaps matching TRBD1 (5 bases). Trimming stripped 0 bases from V and 7 bases from J, with 18 bases between. The germline V gene encodes CDR1 LGHNA and CDR2 YSLEER. The CDR3 consists of 16 residues. The CDR3 nucleotides are TGCGCCAGCAGCCAAGATAGTGGGCCAGGGCTGGGTGGCTACACCTTC. It yields the protein CASSQDSGPGLGGYTF.

This rearrangement joins TRBV9 to TRBJ1-3, with TRBD1 matching over 9 bases. Germline V CDR1 and CDR2: SGDLS, YYNGEE. This CDR3 is 16 amino acids long. V was pared by 3 bases and J by 4 bases, with 8 bases of the junction left unmatched. The CDR3 region is CASSAGQGSFGNTIYF. The CDR3 nucleotides are TGTGCCAGCAGCGCCGGACAGGGGTCGTTCGGAAACACCATATATTTT.

The CDR3 protein is CASSIPGGASEQYF. CDR3 bases: TGTGCCAGCAGCATACCCGGGGGAGCGAGCGAGCAGTACTTC. The V and J genes are TRBV7-2 and TRBJ2-7; D may be TRBD2 (6 bases). V gave up 5 bases and J gave up 6 bases, with 17 bases separating them. The CDR3 has 14 amino acids. Germline values: CDR1 SGHTA, CDR2 FQGNSA.

The chain's CDR3 is CASSPRARSGNTDTQYF. The CDR3 DNA is TGCGCCAGCAGCCCCCGGGCGCGTAGCGGCAACACAGATACGCAGTATTTT. This chain joins TRBV4-1 and TRBJ2-3; TRBD2 might be the D (6 bases). Germline V lookup: CDR1 MGHRA, CDR2 YSYEKL. V lost 4 bases to trimming and J lost 2 bases, with 19 bases between them. This CDR3 region has 17 residues.

The V gene is TRBV5-6, the J gene TRBJ1-4; a weak D match, TRBD1 (6 bases). The CDR3 extends over 17 amino acids. Germline V gene data show CDR1 as SGHDT and CDR2 as YYEEEE. The germline V and J ends were trimmed by 0 bases and 0 bases, with 12 bases remaining between them. The CDR3 sequence: CASSLVGTPSTNEKLFF. The CDR3 nucleotides read TGTGCCAGCAGCTTGGTTGGGACACCGTCAACTAATGAAAAACTGTTTTTT.

The rearrangement uses TRBV14 and TRBJ1-2, with D unresolved. Germline V gene data show CDR1 as SGHDN and CDR2 as FVKESK. The CDR3 totals 13 residues. V shed 1 base and J shed 2 bases, with 5 bases lying between them. Written as DNA, the CDR3 is TGTGCCAGCAGCCAAGGGGCAAACTATGGCTACACCTTC. Its protein product is CASSQGANYGYTF.

The chain couples TRBV5-6 to TRBJ1-2, with D uncertain. The CDR3 consists of 15 residues. Trimming cost V 4 bases and J 3 bases, with 16 bases left between them. The germline V gene has CDR1 SGHDT and CDR2 YYEEEE. In DNA form, the CDR3 reads TGTGCCAGCAGCCAACGCGGAACAAGCTACTATGGCTACACCTTC. Translating gives CASSQRGTSYYGYTF.

The J gene is TRBJ2-1, the V gene TRBV19; D is possibly TRBD1 (5 bases). Germline CDR1 reads LNHDA; CDR2 reads SQIVND (reference sequence). V was pared by 3 bases and J by 7 bases, with 16 bases between. This CDR3 is built from 15 residues. DNA for the CDR3: TGTGCCAGTAGTATTTTAAGCAGGGTTAGGAATGAGCAGTTCTTC. Its translation is CASSILSRVRNEQFF.

The rearrangement joins TRBV5-1 to TRBJ1-2; D is perhaps TRBD1 (5 bases). Trimming took 4 bases from V and 8 from J, leaving 21 bases between them. Germline V gives CDR1 SGHRS, CDR2 YFSETQ. The CDR3 runs to 15 residues. CDR3 DNA sequence: TGCGCCAGCAGCCCTTGGGGGGATTTTAATGGCGGCTACACCTTC. Translating it yields CASSPWGDFNGGYTF.

This clone was seen only a few times. V gene TRBV2 combines with J gene TRBJ1-5, with D perhaps matching TRBD1 (5 bases). Per the germline V gene, CDR1 is SNHLY and CDR2 is FYNNEI. Between the trimmed V and J ends, which lost 5 bases and 0 bases, there was a span of 11 bases. CDR3 length: 15 amino acids. The CDR3, as DNA: TGTGCCAGCAGTTTAACAGGAGATAGCAATCAGCCCCAGCATTTT. This sequence encodes CASSLTGDSNQPQHF.

V is TRBV11-2 and J is TRBJ2-7, with 7 positions matching TRBD1. The CDR3 is made up of 14 amino acids. From germline, CDR1 is SGHAT and CDR2 FQNNGV. Trimming at V came to 2 bases and at J to 1 base, leaving 2 bases not matched to a gene. The CDR3 coding sequence is TGTGCCAGCAGCTTACAGGGGGAGTCCTACGAGCAGTACTTC. Translated: CASSLQGESYEQYF.

CDR3 coding DNA: TGCGCCAGCAGCCAAGACGGCGGGGAGCTGTTTTTT. Translated, it gives CASSQDGGELFF. The chain joins TRBV4-3 to TRBJ2-2; no firm D call. The CDR3 contains 12 residues. Trimming took off 0 bases at V and 7 bases at J, with 3 bases between the two ends. Germline-derived CDR1 and CDR2 are LGHNA and YSLEER.